These 17 T cell receptor beta chains came from one sample sequenced in a study of metastatic and nonmetastatic thyroid tumors. Among the patients, none had received any treatment before thyroid surgery. TCRdb ran MiXCR on the PCR reads. The profile shows 35,000 to 40,000 clones, around 17% of them singletons. The sample consisted of tumor tissue. These receptors were collected from a female donor with papillary thyroid cancer or a benign thyroid nodule (not recorded which). Some clones in this sample may be carry-over from other donors' samples.

This clone was recorded a few times. The sample carries other DNA sequences with the same CDR3. The chain couples TRBV6-1 to TRBJ1-1; tentatively, D is TRBD1 (5 bases). The CDR3 has 17 residues. V was clipped by 7 bases and J by 6 bases, with 27 bases between them. From germline, CDR1 is MNHNS and CDR2 SASEGT. The CDR3 here is CASTPGRQGGRLAEAFF. The CDR3 nucleotides are TGTGCCAGCACACCGGGGAGGCAGGGCGGAAGACTGGCTGAAGCTTTCTTT.

This clone was seen ten or more times. The chain combines TRBV20-1 with TRBJ2-7; the D gene is possibly TRBD2 (5 bases). The CDR3 totals 14 residues. V gave up 3 bases and J gave up 0 bases, with 12 bases separating them. Germline V gene lookup returns CDR1 DFQATT and CDR2 SNEGSKA (reference sequence). CDR3 nucleotides: TGCAGTGCTAGGCGGCTAGGGAGCTCCTACGAGCAGTACTTC. Its translation: CSARRLGSSYEQYF.

Only a few counts were recorded for this clone. This CDR3 fails to terminate in the conserved phenylalanine or tryptophan, so it likely reflects a read error. The chain couples TRBV6-1 to TRBJ2-7; D unresolved. Looked up from germline, CDR1 is MNHNS and CDR2 is SASEGT. The V gene lost 4 bases and the J gene lost 0 bases, with 13 bases spanning the gap. This CDR3 has 15 amino acids. The CDR3 loop is CASSAPTVVSYEQYL. The CDR3 DNA reads as TGTGCCAGCAGTGCCCCTACAGTGGTCTCCTACGAGCAGTACCTC.

The J gene is TRBJ1-6, the V gene TRBV19; D is unresolved. Germline assignment: CDR1 LNHDA and CDR2 SQIVND (reference sequence). V was pared by 3 bases and J by 0 bases, with 9 bases between. The CDR3 length is 16 residues. As DNA, the CDR3 is TGTGCCAGTAGTATCACACAGAGCTCCTATAATTCACCCCTCCACTTT. Its protein product is CASSITQSSYNSPLHF.

Only one count was recorded for this clone. This may stem from a read error, because a much larger clone lies one nucleotide away. This chain links TRBV13 with TRBJ2-2; D unresolved. This CDR3 spans 15 amino acids. The V gene's germline CDR1 is PRHDT and CDR2 FYEKMQ (reference sequence). The CDR3 reads CAISLVEENTGELFF. The CDR3 nucleotides read TGTGCCATCAGCTTAGTAGAGGAGAACACAGGGGAGCTGTTTTTT.

The chain links TRBV7-8 to TRBJ2-7; D is unresolved. The germline V gene encodes CDR1 SGHVS and CDR2 FQNEAQ. Trimming removed 5 bases from V and 6 bases from J, with 11 bases in between. The CDR3 is 12 amino acids. This CDR3 is CASSLRTAEQYF. CDR3 sequence (DNA): TGTGCCAGCAGCCTTCGGACGGCCGAGCAGTACTTC.

The V gene is TRBV9, the J gene TRBJ1-1; possibly TRBD1 for D (5 bases). The germline V and J ends were trimmed by 4 bases and 0 bases, with 13 bases remaining between them. The CDR3 totals 15 residues. CDR1 is SGDLS, CDR2 YYNGEE, per germline. In nucleotides, the CDR3 is TGTGCCAGCAGCCCTGGGGCAGTCATGAACACTGAAGCTTTCTTT. Protein: CASSPGAVMNTEAFF.

To note about this clone: Mismatch with germline at one junction end may stem from a read error. The CDR3 bases are TGTTCCAGCAGCTCAGGGGAGTCAGCCTACAATGAGCAGTTCTTC. Translation gives CSSSSGESAYNEQFF. V usage is TRBV11-1 and J usage is TRBJ2-1; tentative D call: TRBD1 (6 bases). The CDR3 spans 15 residues. The germline CDR1 and CDR2 sequences are SGHAT and FQDESV (reference sequence).

This clone was counted a few times. The V gene is TRBV28, the J gene TRBJ2-5; 8 bases agree with TRBD1. This CDR3 spans 17 amino acids. Germline loops: CDR1 MDHEN, CDR2 SYDVKM. Trimming cost V 4 bases and J 12 bases; bases outside gene matches: 22. The CDR3 region is CASSSLTGGRGQETKYF. The CDR3 coding sequence is TGTGCCAGCAGTTCCCTCACAGGGGGTCGAGGGCAAGAGACAAAGTACTTC. Supplemented by reference TRBV28 and TRBJ2-5, the full variable domain reads DVKVTQSSRYLVKRTGEKVFLECVQDMDHENMFWYRQDPGLGLRLIYFSYDVKMKEKGDIPEGYSVSREKKERFSLILESASTNQTSMYLCASSSLTGGRGQETKYFGPGTRLLVL.

This clone was counted at least ten times. The chain uses TRBV7-6 and TRBJ2-5; possible D gene TRBD2, 6 bases. This CDR3 is built from 13 residues. With 5 bases removed from V and 4 bases from J, the gap between germline ends came to 11 bases. The germline CDR1 and CDR2 sequences are SGHVS and FNYEAQ. The CDR3 sequence is CASSAGLGETQYF. The CDR3, as DNA: TGTGCCAGCAGCGCGGGACTTGGAGAGACCCAGTACTTC.

This clone was seen at least ten times. Other nucleotide sequences from this sample produce the same CDR3. V gene TRBV28 combines with J gene TRBJ1-5, with D possibly being TRBD1 (5 bases). Between the trimmed V and J ends, which lost 2 bases and 3 bases, there was a span of 11 bases. There are 15 residues in the CDR3. Germline lookup yields CDR1 MDHEN and CDR2 SYDVKM. The CDR3, as DNA: TGTGCCAGCAGTTTAACAGGAGGCCACAATCAGCCCCAGCATTTT. Its protein product is CASSLTGGHNQPQHF.

This clone has ten or more counts. This chain joins TRBV10-3 and TRBJ1-1; 7 positions agree with TRBD1. V trimming: 8 bases; J trimming: 1 base; junction bases outside the gene matches: 4. CDR1 and CDR2 from the germline V gene are ENHRY and SYGVKD. There are 13 residues in the CDR3. The CDR3 reads CAIGTVGNTEAFF. CDR3 DNA: TGTGCCATCGGGACAGTAGGGAACACTGAAGCTTTCTTT.

The chain links TRBV5-1 to TRBJ1-2; D gene uncertain. The CDR3 sequence is 15 residues long. Trimming pared 5 bases from V and 0 bases from J, leaving 14 bases between. Germline V lookup: CDR1 SGHRS, CDR2 YFSETQ. The CDR3 here is CASRIGYRSNYGYTF. The CDR3 DNA reads as TGCGCCAGCAGGATAGGTTACAGATCTAACTATGGCTACACCTTC.

This clone was seen just once. V usage is TRBV5-1 and J usage is TRBJ2-1; 10 bases fit TRBD2. The CDR3 contains 15 residues. Trimming at V came to 4 bases and at J to 4 bases, leaving 5 bases not matched to a gene. CDR1 is SGHRS, CDR2 YFSETQ, per germline. As DNA, the CDR3 is TGCGCCAGCAGCCGGACTAGCGGATCATACAATGAGCAGTTCTTC. The encoded protein is CASSRTSGSYNEQFF.

To note about this clone: Possible read error: a much larger clone is one base away. This rearrangement joins TRBV10-3 to TRBJ1-2; D remains ambiguous. Trimming stripped 11 bases from V and 4 bases from J, with 17 bases between. This CDR3 has 13 amino acids. CDR1 ENHRY and CDR2 SYGVKD come from the germline V gene. CDR3 region: CASRGTVFYGYTF. DNA for the CDR3: TGTGCCTCGAGAGGCACAGTTTTCTATGGCTACACCTTC.

By proportion, this clone is medium-sized. The V gene is TRBV4-3, the J gene TRBJ2-2; possibly TRBD2 for D (5 bases). The CDR3 totals 16 residues. CDR1 LGHNA and CDR2 YSLEER come from the germline V gene. V was trimmed by 0 bases and J by 2 bases, leaving 10 bases between them. As DNA, the CDR3 is TGCGCCAGCAGCCAAGAGCCAGCGGAAAACACCGGGGAGCTGTTTTTT. Translation gives CASSQEPAENTGELFF.

This clone was detected ten times or more. Here the CDR3 DNA reads TGTGCCAGCAGCTTGGGCGGGAGGGGCGGTGGCTCTGGAAACACCATATATTTT. It specifies CASSLGGRGGGSGNTIYF. The rearrangement joins TRBV5-6 to TRBJ1-3, with D possibly being TRBD1 (5 bases). The germline gives CDR1 SGHDT, CDR2 YYEEEE. There are 18 residues in the CDR3. V lost 0 bases to trimming and J lost 0 bases, with 16 bases between them.